The entry that follows covers one T cell receptor beta chain sequence. The antigen is unknown. Trimming removed 5 bases at V and 3 bases at J, with 10 bases between. The CDR3 runs to 14 residues. Germline V gene data show CDR1 as SEHNR and CDR2 as FQNEAQ (reference sequence). Each sample contributed 75,000 to 100,000 TCR templates to the assay. TCRdb's table, derived via immunoSEQ multiplex PCR, lists solely in-frame clones and lacks some. Counted here are approximately 94,000 clones, more than 95% occurring once; the ten biggest clones make up around 0.03%. The entry originates in a study of siplizumab effects on memory and regulatory T cells. Study observations and caveats: Greater diversity than memory cells seemed evident in naive T cells, which also appeared to be major alloresponse contributors. No assignable naive or memory phenotype existed for roughly 80-97% of proliferating CD4+ or CD8+ clones.

A few donor pairs also had unstimulated CD4+ and CD8+ naive and memory subsets sequenced. The material sequenced was naive CD4+ T cells sorted from blood. V is TRBV7-9 and J is TRBJ2-2, with D perhaps matching TRBD1 (6 bases). The sequence was obtained from a human donor in good health. The CDR3 DNA reads as TGTGCCAGCAGCCTTGACAGGTACACCGGGGAGCTGTTTTTT. This translates into CASSLDRYTGELFF.